This T cell receptor beta chain appears in the sequencing data of a study of graft-versus-host responses after intestinal transplantation. Background on the study: All recipients were transplanted with multivisceral, liver-intestinal, or isolated intestinal grafts. Anti-thymocyte globulin induction preceded approximately three years of tacrolimus and steroid maintenance in all recipients. Findings and caveats of the study: Marrow from the recipient contained GvH clones, some of which had appeared first in ileum or blood. Graft-donor T cell macrochimerism coincided with high graft-versus-host to host-versus-graft clonal ratios in allografts.

CDR3 length: 15 amino acids. In germline, CDR1 is KGHSH, CDR2 LQKENI. V shed 3 bases and J shed 1 base, with 12 bases lying between them. About this clone: The antigen remains unidentified.

Data came from immunoSEQ multiplex PCR; TCRdb stores just in-frame clones and leaves some out. In the table there are more than 20,000 clones, approximately 92% of which are singletons. V and J are TRBV18 and TRBJ1-1; possibly TRBD1 for D (5 bases). The sequence was collected from a human patient who received an intestinal transplant, so some T cells may come from the graft donor. Sample: PBMCs, taken roughly 270 days after intestinal transplant. The CDR3 DNA sequence: TGTGCCAGCTCACCGGGGCAGGGCCCGAACACTGAAGCTTTCTTT. Translating it yields CASSPGQGPNTEAFF.